This is a list of T cell receptor beta chains from one sample in a study of blood T cell repertoires in COVID-19. Clones were sequenced by immunoSEQ multiplex PCR, and TCRdb holds only the in-frame ones, with some missing. The repertoire holds under 250,000 clones, with over 80% as singletons. Sample: peripheral blood. These receptors all come from a woman aged 40-49 years who had recovered from COVID-19. Each CDR3 is given with its conserved first and last residue. Fields, in order: V gene, J gene, CDR3 length, D gene, clone size, CDR3 protein, CDR3 DNA. A D gene is named only where the DNA matches it firmly. Not all rows give a size; the values are once, few, many and, for expanded clones, a class.

v_gene: TRBV5-5
j_gene: TRBJ1-1
len: 15
d_gene: TRBD1
abundance: .
CDR3aa: CASSLAGQVFTEAFF
CDR3nt: TGTGCCAGCAGCTTGGCCGGACAGGTTTTCACTGAAGCTTTCTTT

v_gene: TRBV9
j_gene: TRBJ2-1
len: 16
d_gene: TRBD1
abundance: .
CDR3aa: CASSLRLGQGAIEQFF
CDR3nt: TGTGCCAGCAGCCTCAGGTTGGGGCAGGGGGCAATTGAGCAGTTCTTC

v_gene: TRBV23-1
j_gene: TRBJ2-1
len: 12
d_gene: .
abundance: .
CDR3aa: CASPSTAGVQFF
CDR3nt: TGCGCCAGCCCATCGACAGCGGGCGTGCAGTTCTTC

v_gene: TRBV6-5
j_gene: TRBJ1-5
len: 14
d_gene: .
abundance: .
CDR3aa: CASRITGSGQPQHF
CDR3nt: TGTGCCAGCAGGATCACAGGGAGCGGTCAGCCCCAGCATTTT

v_gene: TRBV30
j_gene: TRBJ1-3
len: 12
d_gene: .
abundance: once
CDR3aa: CAWSAPGITIYF
CDR3nt: TGTGCCTGGAGTGCTCCGGGGATCACCATATATTTT

v_gene: TRBV30
j_gene: TRBJ1-6
len: 15
d_gene: .
abundance: .
CDR3aa: CACSGGTSYNSPLHF
CDR3nt: TGTGCCTGCAGCGGGGGGACTTCCTATAATTCACCCCTCCACTTT

v_gene: TRBV9
j_gene: TRBJ2-5
len: 16
d_gene: TRBD2
abundance: .
CDR3aa: CASSLSGGVGQETQYF
CDR3nt: TGTGCCAGCAGCCTTAGCGGGGGGGTGGGTCAAGAGACCCAGTACTTC

v_gene: TRBV2
j_gene: TRBJ2-3
len: 12
d_gene: .
abundance: .
CDR3aa: CASSYSTDTQYF
CDR3nt: TGTGCCAGCAGTTATAGCACAGATACGCAGTATTTT

v_gene: TRBV11-3
j_gene: TRBJ2-7
len: 17
d_gene: TRBD2
abundance: .
CDR3aa: CASSSQSLAGISYEQYF
CDR3nt: TGTGCCAGCAGCTCCCAGAGCCTAGCGGGGATTTCCTACGAGCAGTACTTC

v_gene: TRBV3-1/TRBV3-2
j_gene: TRBJ2-7
len: 15
d_gene: .
abundance: .
CDR3aa: CASSQEGHSSYEQYF
CDR3nt: TGTGCCAGCAGCCAAGAGGGACACAGCTCCTACGAGCAGTACTTC

v_gene: TRBV7-8
j_gene: TRBJ2-3
len: 15
d_gene: .
abundance: .
CDR3aa: CASSLASTSWDTQYF
CDR3nt: TGTGCCAGCAGCTTAGCGTCCACATCCTGGGATACGCAGTATTTT

v_gene: TRBV12-3/TRBV12-4
j_gene: TRBJ2-3
len: 11
d_gene: TRBD2
abundance: .
CDR3aa: CKAGGSDTQYF
CDR3nt: TGTAAAGCGGGGGGATCAGATACGCAGTATTTT

v_gene: TRBV4-2
j_gene: TRBJ1-1
len: 15
d_gene: .
abundance: few
CDR3aa: CASSQDWSRDRGAFF
CDR3nt: TGTGCCAGCAGCCAAGATTGGTCCAGGGATAGGGGAGCTTTCTTT

v_gene: TRBV6-1
j_gene: TRBJ1-5
len: 16
d_gene: .
abundance: .
CDR3aa: CASSGQGQYSNQPQHF
CDR3nt: TGTGCCAGCAGTGGACAAGGACAGTATAGCAATCAGCCCCAGCATTTT

v_gene: TRBV10-3
j_gene: TRBJ1-2
len: 17
d_gene: TRBD1
abundance: .
CDR3aa: CAISALMPGQDNYGYTF
CDR3nt: TGTGCCATCAGTGCTCTAATGCCGGGACAGGACAACTATGGCTACACCTTC

v_gene: TRBV21-1
j_gene: TRBJ1-6
len: 18
d_gene: .
abundance: .
CDR3aa: CASSKGKGLPDLNSPLHF
CDR3nt: TGTGCCAGCAGCAAAGGGAAGGGGTTACCCGATCTAAATTCACCCCTCCACTTT

v_gene: TRBV28
j_gene: TRBJ1-3
len: 14
d_gene: .
abundance: .
CDR3aa: CATHDRRLENTIYF
CDR3nt: TGTGCCACCCATGACAGGAGGTTAGAAAACACCATATATTTT

v_gene: TRBV3-1/TRBV3-2
j_gene: TRBJ1-4
len: 16
d_gene: .
abundance: .
CDR3aa: CASSQNEVPTNEKLFF
CDR3nt: TGTGCCAGCAGCCAAAACGAGGTACCAACTAATGAAAAACTGTTTTTT

v_gene: TRBV19
j_gene: TRBJ1-5
len: 15
d_gene: .
abundance: .
CDR3aa: CASSLSRERRQPQHF
CDR3nt: TGTGCCAGTAGTCTGTCCAGGGAACGTCGACAGCCCCAGCATTTT

v_gene: TRBV7-9
j_gene: TRBJ1-6
len: 17
d_gene: .
abundance: .
CDR3aa: CASSLNLGVLGNSPLHF
CDR3nt: TGTGCCAGCAGCTTAAATCTGGGCGTTCTCGGTAATTCACCCCTCCACTTT

v_gene: TRBV6-5
j_gene: TRBJ2-7
len: 13
d_gene: .
abundance: .
CDR3aa: CASSAGDTYEQYF
CDR3nt: TGTGCCAGCAGCGCCGGGGATACCTACGAGCAGTACTTC

v_gene: TRBV11-3
j_gene: TRBJ2-3
len: 18
d_gene: TRBD1
abundance: .
CDR3aa: CASSFGQGPITSTDTQYF
CDR3nt: TGTGCCAGCAGCTTCGGACAGGGGCCGATAACTAGCACAGATACGCAGTATTTT

v_gene: TRBV9
j_gene: TRBJ2-2
len: 16
d_gene: .
abundance: .
CDR3aa: CASSTTGQPNTGELFF
CDR3nt: TGTGCCAGCAGCACCACGGGACAACCGAACACCGGGGAGCTGTTTTTT

v_gene: TRBV27
j_gene: TRBJ1-5
len: 16
d_gene: TRBD1
abundance: .
CDR3aa: CASSSGQAVTNQPQHF
CDR3nt: TGTGCCAGCAGTTCCGGACAGGCCGTTACCAATCAGCCCCAGCATTTT

v_gene: TRBV7-3
j_gene: TRBJ2-2
len: 17
d_gene: TRBD2
abundance: few
CDR3aa: CASSLTVAGEFTGELFF
CDR3nt: TGTGCCAGCAGCTTAACGGTAGCGGGGGAGTTCACCGGGGAGCTGTTTTTT

v_gene: TRBV7-3
j_gene: TRBJ2-5
len: 13
d_gene: TRBD1
abundance: .
CDR3aa: CASSQGQQETQYF
CDR3nt: TGTGCCAGCAGCCAGGGACAGCAAGAGACCCAGTACTTC

v_gene: TRBV28
j_gene: TRBJ1-2
len: 13
d_gene: TRBD1
abundance: .
CDR3aa: CASSLNRGDGYTF
CDR3nt: TGTGCCAGCAGTTTAAACAGGGGGGATGGCTACACCTTC

v_gene: TRBV7-8
j_gene: TRBJ2-7
len: 17
d_gene: .
abundance: .
CDR3aa: CASRSKEDRASSYEQYF
CDR3nt: TGTGCCAGCAGATCCAAGGAGGATCGCGCTAGCTCCTACGAGCAGTACTTC

v_gene: TRBV3-1/TRBV3-2
j_gene: TRBJ2-1
len: 18
d_gene: TRBD2
abundance: .
CDR3aa: CASSQDVTSGGKAVEQFF
CDR3nt: TGTGCCAGCAGCCAAGATGTCACTAGCGGGGGCAAGGCAGTTGAGCAGTTCTTC

v_gene: TRBV4-1
j_gene: TRBJ1-5
len: 14
d_gene: TRBD1
abundance: .
CDR3aa: CASSPDRVDQPQHF
CDR3nt: TGCGCCAGCAGCCCCGACAGGGTCGATCAGCCCCAGCATTTT

v_gene: TRBV4-2
j_gene: TRBJ2-1
len: 20
d_gene: TRBD2
abundance: .
CDR3aa: CASSQENVLSRLAGENEQFF
CDR3nt: TGTGCCAGCAGCCAAGAGAACGTCCTATCTAGACTAGCGGGGGAGAATGAGCAGTTCTTC

v_gene: TRBV30
j_gene: TRBJ1-4
len: 15
d_gene: .
abundance: .
CDR3aa: CAWSVRGRGGEKLFF
CDR3nt: TGTGCCTGGAGTGTACGTGGTAGGGGTGGAGAAAAACTGTTTTTT

v_gene: TRBV5-4
j_gene: TRBJ2-1
len: 13
d_gene: TRBD1
abundance: .
CDR3aa: CASSSTGSAEQFF
CDR3nt: TGTGCCAGCAGCTCGACAGGGTCGGCTGAGCAGTTCTTC

v_gene: TRBV9
j_gene: TRBJ1-5
len: 16
d_gene: TRBD1
abundance: .
CDR3aa: CASSVGPDRVNQPQHF
CDR3nt: TGTGCCAGCAGCGTAGGACCCGACAGGGTTAATCAGCCCCAGCATTTT

v_gene: TRBV5-1
j_gene: TRBJ2-7
len: 16
d_gene: TRBD1
abundance: .
CDR3aa: CASSLATGQHSYEQYF
CDR3nt: TGCGCCAGCAGCTTGGCCACGGGACAGCATTCCTACGAGCAGTACTTC

v_gene: TRBV4-1
j_gene: TRBJ1-1
len: 13
d_gene: TRBD1
abundance: .
CDR3aa: CASRQGENTEAFF
CDR3nt: TGCGCCAGCAGACAGGGGGAGAACACTGAAGCTTTCTTT

v_gene: TRBV5-4
j_gene: TRBJ2-7
len: 13
d_gene: .
abundance: .
CDR3aa: CASGRVGAYEQYF
CDR3nt: TGTGCCAGCGGACGTGTGGGAGCCTACGAGCAGTACTTC

v_gene: TRBV19
j_gene: TRBJ1-1
len: 14
d_gene: .
abundance: few
CDR3aa: CASSNRARNTEAFF
CDR3nt: TGTGCCAGTAGTAACAGGGCGAGGAACACTGAAGCTTTCTTT

v_gene: TRBV10-3
j_gene: TRBJ1-6
len: 13
d_gene: .
abundance: once
CDR3aa: CAINPGGNSPLHF
CDR3nt: TGTGCCATCAATCCGGGTGGTAATTCACCCCTCCACTTT

v_gene: TRBV29-1
j_gene: TRBJ1-2
len: 14
d_gene: .
abundance: once
CDR3aa: CSVTNRDVSYGYTF
CDR3nt: TGCAGCGTAACAAACAGGGACGTCAGCTATGGCTACACCTTC

v_gene: TRBV3-1/TRBV3-2
j_gene: TRBJ1-2
len: 15
d_gene: .
abundance: .
CDR3aa: CASSPSPGDNYGYTF
CDR3nt: TGTGCCAGCAGCCCTTCCCCAGGGGACAACTATGGCTACACCTTC